The T cell receptor (beta chain) under discussion was sequenced for a study of T-cell memory formation after mild COVID-19. Turning to the study itself: TCR clustering was largely donor specific.

Constant-segment primers were used for 5'RACE, and the resulting TCR alpha and TCR beta cDNA libraries carried sample barcodes and UMIs. TCRdb re-called the 5' RACE reads with MiXCR, one entry per CDR3 protein. Of 110,000 to 150,000 distinct CDR3 sequences in the sample, approximately 25% are singletons; the top ten hold around 22%. V shed 2 bases, J shed 4 bases, and the junction held 6 bases outside the gene matches. CDR3 length: 15 amino acids. The chain couples TRBV12-3 or TRBV12-4 to TRBJ1-2; 8 positions agree with TRBD1. The sequencing input was PBMCs or a T cell subset sorted from them (not recorded which). The receptor comes from an adult woman who had mild COVID-19 (a few samples of this study predate the infection). Cell type and time point are not known. The CDR3 sequence: CASSLTTGESYGYTF. DNA for the CDR3: TGTGCCAGCAGTTTAACGACAGGGGAGTCCTATGGCTACACCTTC.